This TCR beta chain stems from a study of T cells in women clearing cervical HPV infection. CDR3 length: 13 amino acids. Trimming stripped 4 bases from V and 1 base from J, with 9 bases between. Per germline, CDR1 SGHKS and CDR2 YYEKEE (reference sequence). Data came from immunoSEQ multiplex PCR; TCRdb stores just in-frame clones and leaves some out. The table for this sample gives tens of thousands of clones. On this clone: The read terminates 3 residues before the CDR3 end, so the remaining end is supplied by the germline J gene.

The rearrangement links TRBV5-5 to TRBJ2-7; a possible D gene is TRBD2 (6 bases). The origin of this receptor is a woman between 18 and 70 years old with a cervical HPV16 infection that either progressed to CIN3+ or cleared (not recorded which). Source material: blood buffy coat. The part of the CDR3 DNA that was read is TGTGCCAGCAGCCAGGACTATTCCTACGAG. This translates into CASSQDYSYE. The full CDR3 protein reads CASSQDYSYEQYF.